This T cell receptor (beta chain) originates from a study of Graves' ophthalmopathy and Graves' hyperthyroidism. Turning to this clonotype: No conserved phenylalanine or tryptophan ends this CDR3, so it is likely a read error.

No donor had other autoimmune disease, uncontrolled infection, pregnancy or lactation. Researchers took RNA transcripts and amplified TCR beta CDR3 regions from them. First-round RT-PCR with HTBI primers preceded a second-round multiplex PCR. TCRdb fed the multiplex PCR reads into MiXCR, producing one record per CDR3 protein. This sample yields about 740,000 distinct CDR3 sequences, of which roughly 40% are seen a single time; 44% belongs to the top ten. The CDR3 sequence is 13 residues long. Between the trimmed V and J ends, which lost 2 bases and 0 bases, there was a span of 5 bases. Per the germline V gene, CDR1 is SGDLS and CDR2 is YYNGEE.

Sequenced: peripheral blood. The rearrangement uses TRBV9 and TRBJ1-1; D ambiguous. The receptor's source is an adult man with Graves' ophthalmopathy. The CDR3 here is CASSVTVNTEAFL. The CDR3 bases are TGTGCCAGCAGCGTGACGGTGAACACTGAAGCTTTCCTT.